Below are 24 T cell receptor beta chains sequenced from a single sample in a study of T-cell reconstitution after alpha-beta-depleted transplantation in children. Unique molecular identifiers were built into the TCRbeta library. MiXCR, applied by TCRdb to the PCR reads, yields one record per CDR3 protein. The table includes hundreds of thousands of distinct CDR3 sequences, 10% to 15% detected once. This material consisted of PBMCs, mostly from graft donor cells, taken 360 days after TCRalphabeta/CD19-depleted stem cell transplant. The receptors originated from a male patient younger than 18 who had a stem cell transplant for acute myeloid leukemia, so the T cells may come from the graft donor.

The chain links TRBV9 to TRBJ2-3, with D perhaps TRBD2 (6 bases). Germline V gene lookup returns CDR1 SGDLS and CDR2 YYNGEE. V lost 0 bases to trimming and J lost 4 bases, with 30 bases between them. The CDR3 sequence is 21 residues long. CDR3 DNA: TGTGCCAGCAGCGTAGACCCTTCGGGCGGGTCGTTCCTGCGGGACGCAGATACGCAGTATTTT. This codes for CASSVDPSGGSFLRDADTQYF.

This clonotype was picked up a small number of times. The rearrangement uses TRBV20-1 and TRBJ2-1; the D gene is possibly TRBD2 (5 bases). The CDR3 sequence is 15 residues long. The germline V gene encodes CDR1 DFQATT and CDR2 SNEGSKA (reference sequence). V was clipped by 0 bases and J by 0 bases, with 9 bases between them. The CDR3 sequence is CSARDRTRSYNEQFF. Written as DNA, the CDR3 is TGCAGTGCTAGAGACAGGACTCGCTCCTACAATGAGCAGTTCTTC.

This clonotype has just a few counts. J is TRBJ1-5 and V is TRBV29-1; 9 positions agree with TRBD1. The V gene's germline CDR1 is SQVTM and CDR2 ANQGSEA. The CDR3 is 13 residues long. The junction had 8 bases not matched to a gene; V was cut back by 6 bases and J by 8 bases. In DNA, the CDR3 is TGCAGCGTCCTACAGGGGGCTTCGGAGCCCCAGCATTTT. As protein: CSVLQGASEPQHF.

This chain links TRBV5-1 with TRBJ2-7; 7 positions match TRBD1. Germline V gives CDR1 SGHRS, CDR2 YFSETQ. The CDR3 extends over 16 amino acids. The J segment lost 2 bases and the V segment lost 4 bases, leaving 12 bases of the junction unmatched. CDR3 coding DNA: TGCGCCAGCAGCATGGAGGACAGGTGGGCTACCTACGAGCAGTACTTC. The encoded protein is CASSMEDRWATYEQYF.

This clonotype has just a few counts. The V and J genes are TRBV14 and TRBJ2-7; D is undetermined. CDR3 length equals 17 residues. V was trimmed by 0 bases and J by 0 bases, leaving 15 bases between them. Germline V gene sequence: CDR1 SGHDN, CDR2 FVKESK. CDR3 DNA: TGTGCCAGCAGCCAAGAAGACTCAAGGCTTTTCTCCTACGAGCAGTACTTC. It is translated as CASSQEDSRLFSYEQYF. Full variable domain (outside the CDR3, taken from reference TRBV14 and TRBJ2-7): EAGVTQFPSHSVIEKGQTVTLRCDPISGHDNLYWYRRVMGKEIKFLLHFVKESKQDESGMPNNRFLAERTGGTYSTLKVQPAELEDSGVYFCASSQEDSRLFSYEQYFGPGTRLTVT.

This clonotype is medium-sized (0.01 to 0.1%) by share. CDR3 residues: CASSLGGREQYF. The DNA of the CDR3 is TGTGCCAGCAGTTTAGGGGGGCGCGAGCAGTACTTC. This chain joins TRBV12-3 or TRBV12-4 and TRBJ2-7; D might be TRBD1 (6 bases). Trimming took off 1 base at V and 6 bases at J, with 7 bases between the two ends. The length of the CDR3 is 12 residues.

The chain combines TRBV15 with TRBJ2-2; 7 nucleotides align to TRBD1. The CDR3 sequence is 14 residues long. Germline V gene sequence: CDR1 LNHNV, CDR2 YYDKDF (reference sequence). V dropped 5 bases and J dropped 3; count of bases not matched to a gene: 3. This CDR3 is CATSRQGYTGELFF. CDR3 bases: TGTGCCACCAGCCGACAGGGATACACCGGGGAGCTGTTTTTT. The full variable domain, its missing parts supplied by reference TRBV15 and TRBJ2-2, is DAMVIQNPRYQVTQFGKPVTLSCSQTLNHNVMYWYQQKSSQAPKLLFHYYDKDFNNEADTPDNFQSRRPNTSFCFLDIRSPGLGDTAMYLCATSRQGYTGELFFGEGSRLTVL.

The genes are TRBV10-3 and TRBJ2-2, with D perhaps TRBD2 (5 bases). The CDR3 is 17 amino acids. Trimming took 0 bases from V and 8 from J, leaving 19 bases between them. Germline V gene lookup returns CDR1 ENHRY and CDR2 SYGVKD. The chain's CDR3 is CAISESFQAALEGELFF. The DNA of the CDR3 is TGTGCCATCAGTGAGTCGTTCCAAGCGGCCCTCGAAGGGGAGCTGTTTTTT.

The chain recombines TRBV6-6 with TRBJ2-1, with no clear D. V was shortened by 8 bases and J by 6 bases, with 11 bases between the two germline ends. This CDR3 contains 12 residues. CDR1 and CDR2 from the germline V gene are MNHNY and SVGAGI (reference sequence). The CDR3 DNA reads as TGTGCCAGCCTTCCCGGCCCCAATGAGCAGTTCTTC. Amino acid sequence: CASLPGPNEQFF.

This clonotype has a handful of counts. The gene calls are TRBV9 and TRBJ2-1; 12 bases map to TRBD2. With V trimmed by 2 bases and J by 5 bases, 29 bases remained unmatched. The CDR3 is 24 residues long. Germline loops: CDR1 SGDLS, CDR2 YYNGEE. CDR3: CASSVRRDRATSGRSGSRDNEQFF. CDR3 nucleotide sequence: TGTGCCAGCAGCGTTAGACGGGACAGGGCTACTAGCGGGAGGAGTGGGTCGAGGGACAATGAGCAGTTCTTC.

The rearrangement links TRBV5-1 to TRBJ2-7; 9 positions match TRBD2. CDR1 SGHRS and CDR2 YFSETQ come from the germline V gene. V was pared by 6 bases and J by 4 bases, with 8 bases of the junction left unmatched. CDR3 length: 14 residues. The CDR3 DNA reads TGCGCCAGCAACCCGCTAGCGGGGAGGTACGAGCAGTACTTC. This translates into CASNPLAGRYEQYF.

The chain carries TRBV19 and TRBJ2-2; D call uncertain. Germline V lookup: CDR1 LNHDA, CDR2 SQIVND (reference sequence). V was shortened by 1 base and J by 4 bases, with 13 bases between the two germline ends. CDR3 length equals 16 residues. CDR3 DNA sequence: TGTGCCAGTAGTATAGTCTCCCTGCTGAGCACCGGGGAGCTGTTTTTT. It specifies CASSIVSLLSTGELFF.

This clonotype appeared a few times. V gene TRBV12-3 or TRBV12-4 combines with J gene TRBJ2-7; 9 bases map to TRBD1. With 7 bases clipped from V and 2 bases from J, the junction kept 6 bases outside the gene matches. CDR3 length: 14 residues. This CDR3 reads CASTRWTGAYEQYF. The DNA for the CDR3 is TGTGCCAGCACCCGCTGGACAGGGGCCTACGAGCAGTACTTC.

There are a few counts of this clonotype. This chain links TRBV7-3 with TRBJ1-2; 8 bases align to TRBD1. Germline V gene sequence: CDR1 SGHTA, CDR2 FQGTGA. The CDR3 loop spans 14 amino acids. J lost 7 bases, V lost 6 bases, and 10 bases had no gene match. The CDR3, as DNA: TGTGCCAGCAGTCCAGGGGGCCCGGCCCCTGGCTACACCTTC. This codes for CASSPGGPAPGYTF.

This chain joins TRBV10-3 and TRBJ2-7; 9 positions match TRBD2. The CDR3 extends over 17 amino acids. With 4 bases clipped from V and 0 bases from J, the junction kept 10 bases outside the gene matches. CDR1 and CDR2 from the germline V gene are ENHRY and SYGVKD. The CDR3 nucleotides are TGTGCCATCAGTGGGAACCGACTAGCGGTGAGCTCCTACGAGCAGTACTTC. Translated, it gives CAISGNRLAVSSYEQYF.

There are a few counts of this clonotype. V gene TRBV4-3 combines with J gene TRBJ2-7; 7 nucleotides line up with TRBD2. Germline lookup yields CDR1 LGHNA and CDR2 YSLEER. The ends lost 0 bases at V and 3 bases at J; junction bases unmatched: 11. The CDR3 sequence is 17 residues long. Written as DNA, the CDR3 is TGCGCCAGCAGCCAAGACAAGGTGGGGAGGGCCGTCTACGAGCAGTACTTC. Its protein is CASSQDKVGRAVYEQYF.

This clonotype turned up a few times. This chain uses TRBV18 with TRBJ2-1, with 9 positions matching TRBD2. The CDR3 is made up of 13 amino acids. CDR1 and CDR2 (germline): KGHSH, LQKENI. V dropped 3 bases and J dropped 13; count of bases not matched to a gene: 7. DNA of the CDR3: TGTGCCAGCTCACCCTTCAAGCGGGAGGCCCAGTTCTTC. This gives the protein CASSPFKREAQFF.

CDR3 protein: CASSLGTAAYEQYF. The CDR3 DNA follows: TGTGCCAGCAGCTTGGGGACAGCGGCCTACGAGCAGTACTTC. This chain joins TRBV7-6 and TRBJ2-7; 7 nucleotides line up with TRBD1. The CDR3 has 14 amino acids. The junction had 4 bases not matched to a gene; V was cut back by 3 bases and J by 2 bases. Germline assignment: CDR1 SGHVS and CDR2 FNYEAQ.

This clonotype turned up a few times. The V gene is TRBV20-1, the J gene TRBJ2-5, with 9 positions matching TRBD2. This CDR3 comprises 14 residues. Losses at the gene ends were 2 bases for V and 1 base for J; bases not matched to a gene: 2. Germline-derived CDR1 and CDR2 are DFQATT and SNEGSKA (reference sequence). The DNA for the CDR3 is TGCAGTGCTAGACTAGCGGGACGCCAAGAGACCCAGTACTTC. The encoded protein is CSARLAGRQETQYF.

This clonotype was recorded at least ten times. The rearrangement links TRBV28 to TRBJ2-3, with TRBD1 matching over 7 bases. This CDR3 contains 14 residues. Germline V CDR1 and CDR2: MDHEN, SYDVKM. J was trimmed by 4 bases and V by 3 bases; bases with no gene match: 4. CDR3 residues: CASSFRQGSDTQYF. The CDR3 bases are TGTGCCAGCAGTTTCCGACAGGGCTCAGATACGCAGTATTTT.

This clonotype has a handful of counts. This chain connects TRBV15 to TRBJ2-7; possible D gene TRBD2, 6 bases. The germline V gene encodes CDR1 LNHNV and CDR2 YYDKDF (reference sequence). V lost 5 bases and J lost 2, with 16 bases in between. The CDR3 runs to 15 residues. CDR3 coding DNA: TGTGCCACCAGCGGAAAGCTCGGCGGGGCCTACGAGCAGTACTTC. Encoded protein: CATSGKLGGAYEQYF. Combining the CDR3 with reference TRBV15 and TRBJ2-7 gives the whole variable domain DAMVIQNPRYQVTQFGKPVTLSCSQTLNHNVMYWYQQKSSQAPKLLFHYYDKDFNNEADTPDNFQSRRPNTSFCFLDIRSPGLGDTAMYLCATSGKLGGAYEQYFGPGTRLTVT.

This clonotype was observed a few times. V and J are TRBV18 and TRBJ1-1; D remains ambiguous. V gave up 8 bases and J gave up 0 bases, with 10 bases separating them. The CDR3 spans 13 residues. Germline values: CDR1 KGHSH, CDR2 LQKENI. CDR3 sequence: CASEVILNTEAFF. CDR3 sequence (DNA): TGTGCCAGCGAAGTCATTTTGAACACTGAAGCTTTCTTT.

There are a few counts of this clonotype. The chain carries TRBV5-6 and TRBJ2-7, with D uncertain. The CDR3 length is 15 residues. Germline V gene data show CDR1 as SGHDT and CDR2 as YYEEEE. The V end lost 1 base, the J end lost 3 bases, and 14 bases lay between the germline ends. The DNA of the CDR3 is TGTGCCAGCAGCTTGTTTCGACTCGAATACTACGAGCAGTACTTC. This encodes CASSLFRLEYYEQYF. The entire variable domain, with the rest obtained from reference TRBV5-6 and TRBJ2-7, is as follows: DAGVTQSPTHLIKTRGQQVTLRCSPKSGHDTVSWYQQALGQGPQFIFQYYEEEERQRGNFPDRFSGHQFPNYSSELNVNALLLGDSALYLCASSLFRLEYYEQYFGPGTRLTVT.

This clonotype was seen a handful of times. This chain links TRBV29-1 with TRBJ2-7; D unclear. CDR1 and CDR2 from the germline V gene are SQVTM and ANQGSEA. The V gene lost 5 bases and the J gene lost 6 bases, with 8 bases spanning the gap. This CDR3 region has 10 residues. CDR3 nucleotides: TGCAGCGTTTTGGGTCTCGAGCAGTACTTC. Encoded protein: CSVLGLEQYF.